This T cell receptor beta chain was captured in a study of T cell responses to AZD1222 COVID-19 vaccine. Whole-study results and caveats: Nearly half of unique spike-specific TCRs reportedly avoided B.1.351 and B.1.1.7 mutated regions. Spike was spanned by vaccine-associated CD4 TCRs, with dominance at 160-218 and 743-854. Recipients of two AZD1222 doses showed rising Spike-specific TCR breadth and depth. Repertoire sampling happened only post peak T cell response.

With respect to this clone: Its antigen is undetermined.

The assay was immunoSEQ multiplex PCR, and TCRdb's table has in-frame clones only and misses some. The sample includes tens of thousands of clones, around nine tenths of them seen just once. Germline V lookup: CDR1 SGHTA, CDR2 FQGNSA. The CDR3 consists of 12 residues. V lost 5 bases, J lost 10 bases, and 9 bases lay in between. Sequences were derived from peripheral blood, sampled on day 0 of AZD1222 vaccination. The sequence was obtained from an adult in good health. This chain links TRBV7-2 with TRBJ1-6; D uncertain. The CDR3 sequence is CASSTEESPLHF. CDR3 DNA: TGTGCCAGCAGCACTGAAGAGTCACCCCTCCACTTT.